The 12 T cell receptor beta chains reported below all come from one sample, sequenced in a study of beta chain features in type 1 diabetes. Expressed TCRB transcripts were sequenced, since all the RNA that had been isolated was reverse transcribed. TCRdb's table, derived via immunoSEQ multiplex PCR, lists solely in-frame clones and lacks some. The table includes 900,000 or so clones, around a sixth detected once. The sequenced sample consisted of naive CD4+ T cells from blood. The receptors were sampled from a woman aged 18-29 years in good health.

This clone occurred a few times. The V call is TRBV14, the J call TRBJ2-7, with 7 bases lining up with TRBD2. Germline-derived CDR1 and CDR2 are SGHDN and FVKESK. The CDR3 totals 14 residues. V lost 5 bases to trimming and J lost 3 bases; unmatched junction nucleotides: 7. CDR3 sequence reads: CASSKGTTFYEQYF. DNA for the CDR3: TGTGCCAGCAGCAAAGGGACTACCTTCTACGAGCAGTACTTC. Full variable domain (rest looked up from reference TRBV14 and TRBJ2-7): EAGVTQFPSHSVIEKGQTVTLRCDPISGHDNLYWYRRVMGKEIKFLLHFVKESKQDESGMPNNRFLAERTGGTYSTLKVQPAELEDSGVYFCASSKGTTFYEQYFGPGTRLTVT.

The chain links TRBV28 to TRBJ1-1; TRBD1 agrees at 8 bases. The CDR3 loop spans 15 amino acids. Germline V gives CDR1 MDHEN, CDR2 SYDVKM. The J segment lost 1 base and the V segment lost 5 bases, leaving 6 bases of the junction unmatched. Here the CDR3 DNA reads TGTGCCAGCAGTCCAGGGGGCCCGCCGAACACTGAAGCTTTCTTT. Its protein product is CASSPGGPPNTEAFF.

This clone has only a few counts. This chain joins TRBV10-1 and TRBJ1-2, with no clear D. Per germline, CDR1 WNHNN and CDR2 SYGVQD (reference sequence). The CDR3 consists of 14 residues. The V end lost 0 bases, the J end lost 8 bases, and 13 bases lay between the germline ends. CDR3 amino acids: CASSESRQAGGYTF. The CDR3 nucleotides read TGCGCCAGCAGTGAGTCGAGGCAAGCTGGAGGCTACACCTTC.

The gene calls are TRBV6-6 and TRBJ1-3; D is unresolved. Trimming shortened V by 5 bases and J by 0 bases, and 8 bases separated the two germline ends. The CDR3 runs 14 residues. Germline CDR1 is MNHNY and CDR2 is SVGAGI (reference sequence). The CDR3 DNA sequence: TGTGCCAGCAGTATAGATGTCTCTGGAAACACCATATATTTT. This sequence encodes CASSIDVSGNTIYF.

About this clone: At the DNA level, this CDR3 is encoded by other sequences in the same sample as well. The chain carries TRBV20-1 and TRBJ2-7; D unresolved. Germline values: CDR1 DFQATT, CDR2 SNEGSKA (reference sequence). The V gene lost 5 bases and the J gene lost 0 bases, with 5 bases spanning the gap. This CDR3 has 11 residues. The CDR3 protein is CSASVSYEQYF. The DNA for the CDR3 is TGCAGTGCTTCCGTCTCCTACGAGCAGTACTTC.

This clone was counted only a few times. The CDR3 loop reads CASSPGGLSGSSTQYF. The CDR3 DNA reads as TGTGCCAGCAGCCCCGGGGGTTTAAGCGGGAGTAGCACGCAGTATTTT. J is TRBJ2-3 and V is TRBV7-3; TRBD2 matches at 8 bases. Germline V gene sequence: CDR1 SGHTA, CDR2 FQGTGA. Losses at the gene ends were 5 bases for V and 9 bases for J; bases not matched to a gene: 16. The CDR3 extends over 16 amino acids.

The sample holds a few counts of this clone. The chain combines TRBV2 with TRBJ2-2; D perhaps matches TRBD2 (6 bases). The CDR3 contains 14 residues. The V gene lost 4 bases and the J gene lost 3 bases, with 9 bases spanning the gap. Germline CDR1 and CDR2: SNHLY and FYNNEI. The CDR3 loop reads CASSAGDDTGELFF. As DNA, the CDR3 is TGTGCCAGCAGTGCGGGGGATGACACCGGGGAGCTGTTTTTT.

The table lists this clone with a few counts. The chain joins TRBV28 to TRBJ2-2; D unclear. Germline loops: CDR1 MDHEN, CDR2 SYDVKM. This CDR3 comprises 12 residues. Trimming took 6 bases from V and 7 from J, leaving 9 bases between them. The CDR3 DNA reads as TGTGCCAGCAGCTCCAGATTCGGGGAGCTGTTTTTT. It yields the protein CASSSRFGELFF.

The CDR3 DNA follows: TGTGCCAGCTTTGCGGGAGTGTCAGATACGCAGTATTTT. It yields the protein CASFAGVSDTQYF. This chain links TRBV2 with TRBJ2-3, with 7 nucleotides matching TRBD2. The J segment lost 4 bases and the V segment lost 8 bases, leaving 6 bases of the junction unmatched. There are 13 residues in the CDR3. Germline values: CDR1 SNHLY, CDR2 FYNNEI. Variable domain in full (rest from reference TRBV2 and TRBJ2-3): EPEVTQTPSHQVTQMGQEVILRCVPISNHLYFYWYRQILGQKVEFLVSFYNNEISEKSEIFDDQFSVERPDGSNFTLKIRSTKLEDSAMYFCASFAGVSDTQYFGPGTRLTVL.

Only a few counts were recorded for this clone. This sequence joins TRBV7-9 and TRBJ2-5; no clear D gene. V was pared by 1 base and J by 4 bases, with 7 bases between. The CDR3 contains 13 residues. Per germline, CDR1 SEHNR and CDR2 FQNEAQ (reference sequence). CDR3 nucleotides: TGTGCCAGCAGCTTAGGGGCTCGAGAGACCCAGTACTTC. Its protein product is CASSLGARETQYF.

A remark on this clone: The same CDR3 is also encoded by other DNA sequences in this sample. V and J are TRBV19 and TRBJ1-1; 9 nucleotides align to TRBD1. V trimming: 6 bases; J trimming: 5 bases; junction bases outside the gene matches: 4. The CDR3 is 13 residues long. CDR1 and CDR2 (germline): LNHDA, SQIVND (reference sequence). The CDR3 sequence: CASSRDRDTEAFF. The CDR3 region has the DNA TGTGCCAGTAGCAGGGACAGGGATACTGAAGCTTTCTTT.

This clone appeared a few times. The V call is TRBV5-1, the J call TRBJ1-1; TRBD1 is a possible D gene (5 bases). V shed 1 base and J shed 1 base, with 8 bases lying between them. CDR1 SGHRS and CDR2 YFSETQ come from the germline V gene. The CDR3 consists of 14 residues. The CDR3, as DNA: TGCGCCAGCAGCTTGAACAGGCGGAACACTGAAGCTTTCTTT. Amino acids: CASSLNRRNTEAFF.